The 8 T cell receptor beta chains given below trace back to one sample, sequenced in a study of T cell changes during pregnancy in multiple sclerosis. Sequencing was performed with immunoSEQ multiplex PCR; in TCRdb, only in-frame clones are kept and a portion is missing. The sample lists approximately 44,000 clones; 80% to 95% were seen once. The specimen comprised CD4+ T cells from peripheral blood mononuclear cells, sampled before pregnancy. Receptors were obtained from a female donor with multiple sclerosis, enrolled in a pregnancy study.

This chain uses TRBV18 with TRBJ2-5; 7 bases line up with TRBD2. Germline CDR1 reads KGHSH; CDR2 reads LQKENI. With V trimmed by 3 bases and J by 4 bases, 8 bases remained unmatched. The CDR3 is 15 residues long. The CDR3 nucleotides are TGTGCCAGCTCACCGGTGGAATGGGGGGGAGAGACCCAGTACTTC. Amino acid sequence: CASSPVEWGGETQYF.

The chain has TRBV6-1 and TRBJ2-7; 9 bases line up with TRBD2. Germline V gene data show CDR1 as MNHNS and CDR2 as SASEGT. The CDR3 contains 17 residues. J gave up 3 bases and V 4 bases, and 13 bases lay outside the gene matches. CDR3 DNA sequence: TGTGCCAGCAGTGGCGCGGGAGGGCCCTATCCGATCTACGAGCAGTACTTC. Its translation is CASSGAGGPYPIYEQYF.

This chain uses TRBV6-5 with TRBJ1-5; no firm D call. V was clipped by 5 bases and J by 2 bases, with 13 bases between them. Per germline, CDR1 MNHEY and CDR2 SVGAGI. CDR3 size: 15 residues. The CDR3 DNA reads TGTGCCAGCAGTAAGGAGGGAGGGCGCAATCAGCCCCAGCATTTT. Translating gives CASSKEGGRNQPQHF.

The chain uses TRBV28 and TRBJ1-5; D remains unclear. V shed 8 bases and J shed 0 bases, with 5 bases lying between them. The CDR3 sequence is 12 residues long. Per germline, CDR1 MDHEN and CDR2 SYDVKM. The CDR3 DNA follows: TGTGCCAGCCTGCGTAGCAATCAGCCCCAGCATTTT. It translates to CASLRSNQPQHF.

V gene TRBV25-1 combines with J gene TRBJ2-5; 13 nucleotides agree with TRBD2. The germline V gene encodes CDR1 MGHDK and CDR2 SYGVNS. The CDR3 has 17 amino acids. The trim removed 2 bases at V and 2 bases at J, leaving 5 bases unmatched. For the CDR3, the DNA is TGTGCCAGCAGTGAACCAACGGGACTAGCGGGACAAGAGACCCAGTACTTC. Protein product: CASSEPTGLAGQETQYF.

This clone showed up just a few times. This sequence joins TRBV30 and TRBJ1-2; TRBD1 matches 12 bases. Germline V gene data show CDR1 as GTSNPN and CDR2 as SVGIG (reference sequence). This CDR3 comprises 14 residues. V lost 5 bases and J lost 4; bases outside the gene matches: 5. In DNA form, the CDR3 reads TGTGCCTGGGGGACAGGGGGCGTGAGCTATGGCTACACCTTC. Translation: CAWGTGGVSYGYTF.

This chain uses TRBV2 with TRBJ2-7, with TRBD1 identical over 8 bases. V shed 5 bases, J shed 3 bases, and the junction held 9 bases outside the gene matches. This CDR3 has 15 amino acids. From germline, CDR1 is SNHLY and CDR2 FYNNEI. The CDR3 nucleotides read TGTGCCAGCAGTTCGGAGCAGGGGGCCTACTACGAGCAGTACTTC. Translation gives CASSSEQGAYYEQYF.

The genes are TRBV13 and TRBJ2-7; possibly TRBD1 for D (5 bases). The ends were cut back, 5 bases at V and 2 bases at J, with 10 bases in the middle. Germline CDR1 is PRHDT and CDR2 is FYEKMQ (reference sequence). The CDR3 loop spans 13 amino acids. The CDR3 region has the DNA TGTGCCAGCAGCACCCTAGGGGCCTACGAGCAGTACTTC. This encodes CASSTLGAYEQYF. The full variable domain, in which reference TRBV13 and TRBJ2-7 provide the parts outside the CDR3, is AAGVIQSPRHLIKEKRETATLKCYPIPRHDTVYWYQQGPGQDPQFLISFYEKMQSDKGSIPDRFSAQQFSDYHSELNMSSLELGDSALYFCASSTLGAYEQYFGPGTRLTVT.